The source of this TCR beta chain is a study of shared clonotypes between healthy human individuals. Germline-derived CDR1 and CDR2 are GTSNPN and SVGIG (reference sequence). With 5 bases removed from V and 0 bases from J, the gap between germline ends came to 8 bases. The CDR3 spans 14 residues. In the CD4+ fraction, cells were divided into CD45RA+ naive and CD45RA-negative memory subsets. The data were produced by immunoSEQ multiplex PCR, yet TCRdb's version contains in-frame clones alone and is incomplete. The sample carries about 2 million clones, 90% to 95% recorded once. The V and J genes are TRBV30 and TRBJ1-6; no reliable D call. The sequencing sample was made of naive CD4+ T cells sorted from blood. Regarding subset: CD45RA+ positively selected. The TCR was taken from a man aged 18-30 years in good health. DNA for the CDR3: TGTGCCTGGTCCGGGGTCTCCTATAATTCACCCCTCCACTTT. Encoded protein: CAWSGVSYNSPLHF.